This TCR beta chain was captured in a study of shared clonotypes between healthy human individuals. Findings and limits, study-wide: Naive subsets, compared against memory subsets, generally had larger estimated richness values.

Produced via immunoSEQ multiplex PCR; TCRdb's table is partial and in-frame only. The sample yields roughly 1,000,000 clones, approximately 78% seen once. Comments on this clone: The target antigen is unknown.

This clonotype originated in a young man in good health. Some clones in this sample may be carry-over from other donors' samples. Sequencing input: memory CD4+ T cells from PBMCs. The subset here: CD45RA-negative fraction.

The CDR3 protein is CASSWDRATGELFF. CDR3 bases: TGTGCCAGCAGTTGGGACAGGGCGACCGGGGAGCTGTTTTTT. The J gene is TRBJ2-2, the V gene TRBV6-6; 9 nucleotides agree with TRBD1. The V gene end was trimmed by 4 bases and the J gene end by 5 bases; junction bases not matched to a gene: 2. The CDR3 consists of 14 residues. CDR1 MNHNY and CDR2 SVGAGI come from the germline V gene (reference sequence).